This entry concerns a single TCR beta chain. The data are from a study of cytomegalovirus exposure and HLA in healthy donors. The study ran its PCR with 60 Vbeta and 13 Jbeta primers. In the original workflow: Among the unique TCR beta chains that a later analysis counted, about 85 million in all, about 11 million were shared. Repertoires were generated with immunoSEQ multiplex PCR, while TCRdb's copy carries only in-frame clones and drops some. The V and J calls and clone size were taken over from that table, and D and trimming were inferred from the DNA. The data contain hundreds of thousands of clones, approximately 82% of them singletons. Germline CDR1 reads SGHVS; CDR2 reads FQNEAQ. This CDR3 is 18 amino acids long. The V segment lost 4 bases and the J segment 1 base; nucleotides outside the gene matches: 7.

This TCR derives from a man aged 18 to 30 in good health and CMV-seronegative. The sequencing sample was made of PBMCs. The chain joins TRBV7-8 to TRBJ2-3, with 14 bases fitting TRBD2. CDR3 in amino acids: CASSSSGTSGRGTDTQYF. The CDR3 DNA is TGTGCCAGCAGCTCATCCGGGACTAGCGGGAGAGGCACAGATACGCAGTATTTT.